The entry below gives a single TCR beta chain sequence along with its context. Its specificity is unknown. Surgery cases with the highest brain T cell transcript signatures were chosen for sequencing. Patients received at least one anti-epileptic drug before surgery. These data are taken from a study of brain T cells in children with intractable seizures. Study observations and caveats: Pre- and post-surgery blood differed in depth, so pre-surgery absences may be undersampling. Viral specificity was inferred only from CDR3 similarity; HCMV serostatus was unknown.

The data were produced by immunoSEQ multiplex PCR, yet TCRdb's version contains in-frame clones alone and is incomplete. The table has tens of thousands of clones, more than 75% seen once. Trimming removed 6 bases at V and 5 bases at J, with 10 bases between. The CDR3 extends over 12 amino acids. The V gene's germline CDR1 is MNHNY and CDR2 SVGAGI (reference sequence). V is TRBV6-6 and J is TRBJ2-5, with D unresolved. This TCR derives from a girl aged 2 to 9 with Rasmussen encephalitis and intractable seizures. Material: peripheral blood, obtained at surgery. DNA of the CDR3: TGTGCCAGCAGCCAAAATGGGGAGACCCAGTACTTC. Translation gives CASSQNGETQYF.